Detailed here is one T cell receptor beta chain. Its antigen remains undetermined. No base quality values were provided; no much bigger clone lies one nucleotide off. The sample is drawn from a study of T cell responses to AZD1222 COVID-19 vaccine (dated by TCRdb to the early 2020s). In the study overall: TCR sequencing covered 233 trial participants: 200 to 210 given two doses of AZD1222 and some 25 given two doses of MenACWY control vaccine. Enrollment into the trials was organized by age into subgroups of 18-55, 56-69 and 70-plus years, and those subgroups contained approximately 150, 30 and 60 TCR-sequenced participants, respectively. Broader findings and caveats from the paper: After two AZD1222 doses, both the breadth and the depth of spike-specific TCRs were significantly higher than at day 0 and than in MenACWY recipients. Because no day 14 peak-response samples were available, repertoires were characterized only after the peak T cell response. The whole spike protein was spanned by vaccine-associated CD4 TCRs, and dominant responses were seen in regions 160-218 and 743-854. Conclusions about previously exposed vaccinees are limited, since just 5 to 7 AZD1222 recipients were seropositive for SARS-CoV-2 at baseline. Most participants were white British and females outnumbered males, and the authors suggested that clonal diversity may have been underestimated. Epitopes outside the regions mutated in the B.1.351 and B.1.1.7 variants were reportedly recognized by nearly half of the unique spike-specific TCRs. In the small 56-69-year group, the increase in depth fell short of significance, most likely because of low power.

The CDR3 regions of human TCRbeta chains were analyzed by immunosequencing. The paper's data handling went like this. TCRs in the repertoires were compared against a reference library of SARS-CoV-2-specific TCRs that had been generated with the MIRA antigen-specificity platform. Breadth meant the fraction of unique TCRs that were SARS-CoV-2-associated, whereas depth meant the fraction of total T cells that were SARS-CoV-2-associated. Using the MIRA data, every spike-specific TCR was mapped to the spike region that the TCR reacted to and assigned to either a CD4 or a CD8 class. Log10-transformed breadth and depth values were compared by one-way ANOVA with Sidak's multiple comparisons tests. This is the immuneACCESS table as TCRdb keeps it, with only in-frame sequences that have V and J called. A part of the clones is gone; compared with another copy, unresolved V genes explain less than half, and the rest is unexplained. The V and J calls and clone size come from that table; D and trimming were worked out from the DNA. The sample table records more than 120,000 clones; approximately 89% of these occur just once. 1.5% to 2% of the sample is held by the ten biggest clonotypes.

The germline V gene provides CDR1 SGHTA and CDR2 FQGNSA. The CDR3 has 18 amino acids, counting the end cysteine and phenylalanine. Only the CDR3 DNA is retained, 54 bases long and in frame from the first base. V is shortened by 0 bases, J by 1 base, and the region joining them spans 18 bases. Sample time point, as interpreted from the label and publication: about 28 days (+/-7) after the second vaccine dose. AZD1222 recipients with second doses at about 4 weeks or about 12 weeks were pooled, because spike-specific TCR depth and breadth did not differ between schedules. The vaccinee samples were drawn from two UK trials, COV001 and COV002, one of which was a single-blind randomized controlled phase 2/3 trial testing AZD1222 (ChAdOx1 nCoV-19) in healthy adults. For TCRbeta chain sequencing, PBMC samples were collected from trial participants at day 0 and at day 28 after the second dose.

The V and J genes are TRBV7-2 and TRBJ2-5; the D gene is perhaps TRBD1 or TRBD2, as each covers 5 bases. This receptor was obtained from an adult who received the AZD1222 COVID-19 vaccine. The source was peripheral blood, collected 28 days after the second AZD1222 dose. The CDR3 reads CASSLAMGRRGPQETQYF. The DNA sequence is as follows: TGTGCCAGCAGCTTAGCGATGGGGCGACGGGGCCCCCAAGAGACCCAGTACTTC.